Below, 32 T cell receptor beta chains from the same sample are listed, as sequenced in a study of blood T cell repertoires in COVID-19 (dated by TCRdb to about 2020). Libraries were built with the immunoSEQ multiplex PCR assay. The table comes from immuneACCESS by way of TCRdb, which keeps in-frame sequences with V and J called. Part of the clones is missing from these tables; in studies checked, under half for an unresolved V gene and the rest for unknown reasons. In all, the sample holds some 240,000 clones, and nearly 90% of those were seen once. Of the sample, approximately 2.3% falls within the top ten clones. Sequenced sample: peripheral blood. The receptors derive from a woman aged 60-75 years with COVID-19, enrolled during active disease.

This clone was seen a single time. The chain links TRBV5-1 to TRBJ2-1; 11 nucleotides agree with TRBD2. From germline, CDR1 is SGHRS and CDR2 YFSETQ. With 4 bases clipped from V and 9 bases from J, the junction kept 6 bases outside the gene matches. This CDR3 has 14 amino acids. The DNA for the CDR3 is TGCGCCAGCAGCATCGCTAGCGGGGGGCTTGAGCAGTTCTTC. This codes for CASSIASGGLEQFF.

The CDR3 spells CSVADSWDTQYF. In DNA form, the CDR3 reads TGCAGCGTTGCGGACAGTTGGGATACGCAGTATTTT. The chain combines TRBV29-1 with TRBJ2-3; the D gene is possibly TRBD1 (6 bases). The germline gives CDR1 SQVTM, CDR2 ANQGSEA. V lost 4 bases to trimming and J lost 6 bases, with 11 bases between them. The CDR3 has 12 amino acids.

This chain uses TRBV2 with TRBJ1-5, with TRBD1 identical over 8 bases. The germline gives CDR1 SNHLY, CDR2 FYNNEI. Losses at the gene ends were 5 bases for V and 0 bases for J; bases not matched to a gene: 6. The CDR3 loop spans 16 amino acids. This CDR3 is CASSIGTGDSNQPQHF. The CDR3 nucleotides read TGTGCCAGCAGTATCGGGACAGGAGATAGCAATCAGCCCCAGCATTTT. Combining the CDR3 with reference TRBV2 and TRBJ1-5 gives the whole variable domain EPEVTQTPSHQVTQMGQEVILRCVPISNHLYFYWYRQILGQKVEFLVSFYNNEISEKSEIFDDQFSVERPDGSNFTLKIRSTKLEDSAMYFCASSIGTGDSNQPQHFGDGTRLSIL.

This chain links TRBV7-2 with TRBJ2-3; 7 bases agree with TRBD2. The CDR3 is made up of 15 amino acids. The junction had 7 bases not matched to a gene; V was cut back by 7 bases and J by 0 bases. Germline loops: CDR1 SGHTA, CDR2 FQGNSA. The DNA for the CDR3 is TGTGCCAGCACCTCTAGCGGAATTAGCACAGATACGCAGTATTTT. This codes for CASTSSGISTDTQYF.

This rearrangement joins TRBV20-1 to TRBJ2-3; D is unclear. This CDR3 comprises 15 residues. CDR1 is DFQATT and CDR2 is SNEGSKA in the germline V gene (reference sequence). The V gene lost 3 bases and the J gene lost 0 bases, with 13 bases spanning the gap. The CDR3: CSASAVLRSTDTQYF. DNA of the CDR3: TGCAGTGCTAGTGCGGTTCTCCGTAGCACAGATACGCAGTATTTT.

This chain links TRBV5-1 with TRBJ1-1; unclear D gene. Per germline, CDR1 SGHRS and CDR2 YFSETQ. The CDR3 is made up of 14 amino acids. Trimming pared 4 bases from V and 1 base from J, leaving 11 bases between. This CDR3 reads CASSRRGQNTEAFF. The CDR3 DNA reads as TGCGCCAGCAGCCGGCGCGGGCAGAACACTGAAGCTTTCTTT.

This chain joins TRBV6-6 and TRBJ1-1, with unresolved D. The V gene's germline CDR1 is MNHNY and CDR2 SVGAGI (reference sequence). The CDR3 covers 13 residues. Trimming stripped 7 bases from V and 5 bases from J, with 14 bases between. The CDR3, as DNA: TGTGCCAGCACCCTCTTTCGAGGGACTGAAGCTTTCTTT. It specifies CASTLFRGTEAFF.

This clone was recorded once. The chain has TRBV7-2 and TRBJ1-2; the D gene is possibly TRBD1 (5 bases). CDR3 length equals 12 residues. V dropped 1 base and J dropped 7 bases, with 7 bases sitting between them. Germline lookup yields CDR1 SGHTA and CDR2 FQGNSA. The chain's CDR3 is CASSLDRSGYTF. The CDR3 coding sequence is TGTGCCAGCAGCTTAGACAGGTCTGGCTACACCTTC.

The chain links TRBV5-1 to TRBJ1-1; no clear D gene. V was clipped by 0 bases and J by 0 bases, with 18 bases between them. CDR3 length: 18 amino acids. Germline loops: CDR1 SGHRS, CDR2 YFSETQ. This CDR3 is CASSLVIPGMGMNTEAFF. The CDR3 region has the DNA TGCGCCAGCAGCTTGGTTATCCCGGGGATGGGGATGAACACTGAAGCTTTCTTT.

This clone appeared once. The rearrangement uses TRBV4-3 and TRBJ1-6; D is uncertain. Trimming removed 2 bases at V and 5 bases at J, with 7 bases between. This CDR3 has 14 amino acids. Germline V lookup: CDR1 LGHNA, CDR2 YSLEER. The CDR3 spells CASSQTTNNSPLHF. The CDR3 DNA reads as TGCGCCAGCAGCCAAACAACGAATAATTCACCCCTCCACTTT.

The chain uses TRBV19 and TRBJ2-7, with a weak D call TRBD2 (6 bases). The CDR3 covers 17 residues. In germline, CDR1 is LNHDA, CDR2 SQIVND (reference sequence). Trimming removed 6 bases from V and 0 bases from J, with 21 bases in between. In nucleotides, the CDR3 is TGTGCCAGTAGCCAGGATTCGGGGGTCGACGGCTCCTACGAGCAGTACTTC. Its protein is CASSQDSGVDGSYEQYF.

This clone turned up a few times. The chain is built from TRBV5-1 and TRBJ1-2, with TRBD1 matching over 9 bases. The junction had 15 bases not matched to a gene; V was cut back by 1 base and J by 2 bases. Germline V gives CDR1 SGHRS, CDR2 YFSETQ. The CDR3 spans 19 residues. DNA of the CDR3: TGCGCCAGCAGCTTGTCTCGGTCATCACAGGGGGCGCTGAACTATGGCTACACCTTC. This codes for CASSLSRSSQGALNYGYTF. The complete variable domain, with remaining parts taken from reference TRBV5-1 and TRBJ1-2, reads KAGVTQTPRYLIKTRGQQVTLSCSPISGHRSVSWYQQTPGQGLQFLFEYFSETQRNKGNFPGRFSGRQFSNSRSEMNVSTLELGDSALYLCASSLSRSSQGALNYGYTFGSGTRLTVV.

The rearrangement joins TRBV5-1 to TRBJ2-5; TRBD2 agrees at 10 bases. V lost 7 bases to trimming and J lost 2 bases; unmatched junction nucleotides: 8. The CDR3 is 15 residues long. CDR1 and CDR2 (germline): SGHRS, YFSETQ. The CDR3 bases are TGCGCCAGCTGTAGCGGGGGGAGTCTGCAAGAGACCCAGTACTTC. Residues: CASCSGGSLQETQYF.

The chain is built from TRBV28 and TRBJ2-5; D perhaps matches TRBD1 (6 bases). Germline lookup yields CDR1 MDHEN and CDR2 SYDVKM. V lost 2 bases and J lost 0, with 13 bases in between. CDR3 length equals 16 residues. CDR3 amino acids: CASSLTQGMYQETQYF. CDR3 nucleotide sequence: TGTGCCAGCAGTTTAACGCAGGGGATGTACCAAGAGACCCAGTACTTC.

The sample holds one count of this clone. The chain carries TRBV6-1 and TRBJ1-1; no reliable D call. Germline V gene sequence: CDR1 MNHNS, CDR2 SASEGT. The ends were cut back, 1 base at V and 7 bases at J, with 13 bases in the middle. The CDR3 has 14 amino acids. Here the CDR3 reads CASSEGLGRVEAFF. The CDR3 DNA follows: TGTGCCAGCAGTGAAGGTCTCGGGAGGGTTGAAGCTTTCTTT.

The V call is TRBV24-1, the J call TRBJ1-1, with 9 bases matching TRBD1. The CDR3 totals 15 residues. V was pared by 9 bases and J by 4 bases, with 11 bases of the junction left unmatched. The germline V gene encodes CDR1 KGHDR and CDR2 SFDVKD. The CDR3 nucleotides are TGTGCCACCGGGACAGGGAAAAATGAGGTCACTGAAGCTTTCTTT. Protein: CATGTGKNEVTEAFF.

The V gene is TRBV4-1, the J gene TRBJ2-3; 8 positions agree with TRBD1. The CDR3 totals 15 residues. Germline values: CDR1 MGHRA, CDR2 YSYEKL. The trim removed 1 base at V and 1 base at J, leaving 1 base unmatched. CDR3 coding DNA: TGCGCCAGCAGCCAAGGACAGGGGCGCACAGATACGCAGTATTTT. It yields the protein CASSQGQGRTDTQYF.

The chain has TRBV7-2 and TRBJ1-1, with D possibly matching TRBD1 (6 bases). This CDR3 region has 14 residues. Germline CDR1 and CDR2: SGHTA and FQGNSA. Trimming cost V 0 bases and J 8 bases, with 13 bases left between them. The CDR3 spells CASSLARTAGEAFF. DNA of the CDR3: TGTGCCAGCAGCTTAGCGCGGACAGCAGGCGAAGCTTTCTTT.

The genes are TRBV19 and TRBJ2-1; D remains unclear. This CDR3 region has 15 residues. Trimming pared 5 bases from V and 8 bases from J, leaving 19 bases between. Per germline, CDR1 LNHDA and CDR2 SQIVND (reference sequence). DNA for the CDR3: TGTGCCAGTAGTCCTCCCGTTGGCAGGCAGGATGAGCAGTTCTTC. This codes for CASSPPVGRQDEQFF.

The chain couples TRBV9 to TRBJ2-2, with D maybe TRBD1 (6 bases). Trimming cost V 3 bases and J 5 bases, with 17 bases left between them. CDR3 length: 16 amino acids. Germline values: CDR1 SGDLS, CDR2 YYNGEE. CDR3 residues: CASSAAGTPDTGELFF. CDR3 DNA sequence: TGTGCCAGCAGCGCTGCCGGGACACCTGATACCGGGGAGCTGTTTTTT.

This clone has just one count. The rearrangement links TRBV11-1 to TRBJ1-5, with a tentative D call TRBD1 (6 bases). Germline V lookup: CDR1 SGHAT, CDR2 FQDESV (reference sequence). The ends were cut back, 4 bases at V and 8 bases at J, with 18 bases in the middle. This CDR3 has 15 amino acids. The CDR3 region is CASSYRGGAGKPQHF. CDR3 nucleotide sequence: TGTGCCAGCAGCTACAGAGGGGGGGCAGGGAAGCCCCAGCATTTT.

This chain joins TRBV4-1 and TRBJ2-3; 16 positions agree with TRBD2. The CDR3 length is 19 residues. Germline assignment: CDR1 MGHRA and CDR2 YSYEKL. With V trimmed by 4 bases and J by 2 bases, 9 bases remained unmatched. The CDR3 bases are TGCGCCAGCAGCCGGACGGGACTAGCGGGGGGGCCCCCCACAGATACGCAGTATTTT. Its translation is CASSRTGLAGGPPTDTQYF.

The chain joins TRBV10-3 to TRBJ1-1; no firm D call. There are 15 residues in the CDR3. Trimming stripped 1 base from V and 4 bases from J, with 13 bases between. Germline assignment: CDR1 ENHRY and CDR2 SYGVKD. CDR3 sequence: CAISELPGIGTEAFF. CDR3 DNA: TGTGCCATCAGTGAGTTACCGGGGATCGGCACTGAAGCTTTCTTT.

The chain combines TRBV7-2 with TRBJ2-2; 7 bases align to TRBD1. This CDR3 region has 15 residues. Germline V CDR1 and CDR2: SGHTA, FQGNSA. V gave up 1 base and J gave up 2 bases; unmatched junction bases: 1. This chain's CDR3 is CASSLGTGNTGELFF. CDR3 coding DNA: TGTGCCAGCAGCTTAGGGACAGGAAACACCGGGGAGCTGTTTTTT.

Only a few counts were recorded for this clone. The gene calls are TRBV19 and TRBJ1-2; 7 positions agree with TRBD1. The junction had 7 bases not matched to a gene; V was cut back by 7 bases and J by 8 bases. In germline, CDR1 is LNHDA, CDR2 SQIVND (reference sequence). The CDR3 is 12 residues long. Here the CDR3 DNA reads TGTGCCAGTACCGGGACAGTCGCCGGCTACACCTTC. This translates into CASTGTVAGYTF.

The chain couples TRBV19 to TRBJ1-5; TRBD1 aligns across 8 bases. V lost 2 bases, J lost 6 bases, and 12 bases stayed unmatched. CDR3 length equals 17 residues. Germline CDR1 is LNHDA and CDR2 is SQIVND (reference sequence). CDR3 bases: TGTGCCAGTAGTATAAATTGGGGACAGGAAATTAGTCAGCCCCAGCATTTT. It translates to CASSINWGQEISQPQHF. Full variable domain (missing parts from reference TRBV19 and TRBJ1-5): DGGITQSPKYLFRKEGQNVTLSCEQNLNHDAMYWYRQDPGQGLRLIYYSQIVNDFQKGDIAEGYSVSREKKESFPLTVTSAQKNPTAFYLCASSINWGQEISQPQHFGDGTRLSIL.

The chain uses TRBV6-6 and TRBJ1-5; 9 bases are shared with TRBD1. With V trimmed by 5 bases and J by 4 bases, 3 bases remained unmatched. Germline CDR1 MNHNY, CDR2 SVGAGI (reference sequence). The CDR3 contains 14 residues. The CDR3 protein is CASSPGTGNQPQHF. The CDR3 DNA is TGTGCCAGCAGTCCCGGGACAGGGAATCAGCCCCAGCATTTT.

The V call is TRBV2, the J call TRBJ1-2; 9 positions match TRBD1. CDR1 and CDR2 (germline): SNHLY, FYNNEI. V shed 9 bases, J shed 4 bases, and the junction held 12 bases outside the gene matches. The CDR3 runs to 15 residues. CDR3 protein: CAREPIQGAGYGYTF. The CDR3 bases are TGTGCCAGAGAACCTATACAGGGGGCTGGCTATGGCTACACCTTC.

This sequence joins TRBV6-2 or TRBV6-3 and TRBJ2-1; D is possibly TRBD2 (6 bases). This CDR3 region has 15 residues. V was shortened by 2 bases and J by 4 bases, with 12 bases between the two germline ends. Germline loops: CDR1 MNHEY, CDR2 SVGEGT. The CDR3 region has the DNA TGTGCCAGCAGTTACAGGGTTGGACTATACAATGAGCAGTTCTTC. The encoded protein is CASSYRVGLYNEQFF.

In this sample, this clone turned up a few times. This chain links TRBV4-2 with TRBJ2-2; the D gene is possibly TRBD1 (5 bases). Trimming removed 5 bases at V and 0 bases at J, with 13 bases between. The CDR3 has 16 amino acids. Germline V lookup: CDR1 LGHNA, CDR2 YNFKEQ. CDR3 nucleotide sequence: TGTGCCAGCAGCTTGGACAACCCTACGAACACCGGGGAGCTGTTTTTT. Translated, it gives CASSLDNPTNTGELFF.

The J gene is TRBJ2-2, the V gene TRBV5-6, with no clear D. Looked up from germline, CDR1 is SGHDT and CDR2 is YYEEEE. There are 16 residues in the CDR3. Between the trimmed V and J ends, which lost 5 bases and 4 bases, there was a span of 18 bases. The CDR3 loop reads CASRAVGWKSTGELFF. CDR3 DNA sequence: TGTGCCAGCAGGGCTGTGGGCTGGAAGAGCACCGGGGAGCTGTTTTTT.

The genes are TRBV3-1 (or the pseudogene TRBV3-2) and TRBJ1-3, with D perhaps TRBD1 (5 bases). Germline CDR1 reads LGHDT; CDR2 reads YNNKEL (reference sequence). This CDR3 has 16 residues. V lost 2 bases to trimming and J lost 0 bases, with 11 bases between them. The CDR3 DNA reads TGTGCCAGCAGCCAACGGCGGGGACTCTCTGGAAACACCATATATTTT. This encodes CASSQRRGLSGNTIYF.